These 13 T cell receptor beta chains came from one sample sequenced in a study of blood T cell repertoires in COVID-19. Libraries were prepared by immunoSEQ multiplex PCR; TCRdb keeps only in-frame clonotypes and omits some of them. The sample gives 150,000 to 200,000 clones, about 88% of which show up once; under 2% is in the top ten. Material: peripheral blood. All receptors derive from a man between 18 and 35 years old who had recovered from COVID-19.

V gene TRBV7-9 combines with J gene TRBJ2-5; D might be TRBD1 (6 bases). The germline gives CDR1 SEHNR, CDR2 FQNEAQ (reference sequence). CDR3 size: 15 residues. V was trimmed by 1 base and J by 5 bases, leaving 14 bases between them. This CDR3 is CASSLGSQGRETQYF. CDR3 nucleotide sequence: TGTGCCAGCAGCTTAGGCTCACAGGGAAGGGAGACCCAGTACTTC.

Only one count was recorded for this clone. CDR3 residues: CASSLAVQSNEQYF. CDR3 nucleotides: TGCGCCAGCAGCTTGGCAGTACAGAGCAACGAGCAGTACTTC. J is TRBJ2-7 and V is TRBV5-1; no clear D gene. V was cut by 0 bases and J by 5 bases, with 12 bases left in between. The CDR3 runs to 14 residues. CDR1 SGHRS and CDR2 YFSETQ come from the germline V gene.

The chain couples TRBV24-1 to TRBJ1-5; 8 bases agree with TRBD1. CDR1 is KGHDR, CDR2 SFDVKD, per germline. CDR3 length: 18 amino acids. Unmatched junction bases numbered 10, after V lost 4 bases and J lost 0 bases. In nucleotides, the CDR3 is TGTGCCACCAGTGAACCGACAGGGGACGGCGATAGCAATCAGCCCCAGCATTTT. It translates to CATSEPTGDGDSNQPQHF.

This chain links TRBV2 with TRBJ1-1, with a possible D match to TRBD1 (6 bases). The V end was cut by 11 bases, the J end by 4 bases, with 14 bases between. Germline-derived CDR1 and CDR2 are SNHLY and FYNNEI. This CDR3 is 12 amino acids long. CDR3 amino acids: CASRGEATEAFF. The DNA for the CDR3 is TGTGCCTCCAGGGGAGAAGCCACTGAAGCTTTCTTT. The full variable domain, with the rest looked up from reference TRBV2 and TRBJ1-1, is EPEVTQTPSHQVTQMGQEVILRCVPISNHLYFYWYRQILGQKVEFLVSFYNNEISEKSEIFDDQFSVERPDGSNFTLKIRSTKLEDSAMYFCASRGEATEAFFGQGTRLTVV.

CDR3 bases: TGTGCCAGCCGTATGAACAGGGTTCAGCCCCAGCATTTT. As protein: CASRMNRVQPQHF. The chain links TRBV6-5 to TRBJ1-5; perhaps TRBD1 as D (6 bases). Per the germline V gene, CDR1 is MNHEY and CDR2 is SVGAGI. There are 13 residues in the CDR3. Trimming removed 8 bases at V and 6 bases at J, with 14 bases between.

The chain uses TRBV21-1 and TRBJ2-7; the D call of TRBD1 is as the table states it, not checked on the DNA. TRBV21-1 represents a pseudogene. CDR3 length equals 14 residues. The CDR3 sequence: CASTGLQDSYEQYF. In DNA form, the CDR3 reads TGTGCCAGTACAGGATTGCAAGATTCCTACGAGCAGTACTTC.

The J gene is TRBJ2-2, the V gene TRBV27, with 8 bases that match TRBD1. Trimming cost V 0 bases and J 6 bases; bases outside gene matches: 6. This CDR3 spans 16 amino acids. Germline CDR1 and CDR2: MNHEY and SMNVEV (reference sequence). As DNA, the CDR3 is TGTGCCAGCAGTTTATCAACAGGGGGAGGTTCCGGGGAGCTGTTTTTT. Protein sequence: CASSLSTGGGSGELFF.

The chain joins TRBV5-5 to TRBJ1-1, with D possibly TRBD1 on 6 matching bases. V lost 4 bases, J lost 10 bases, and 14 bases lay in between. Germline V lookup: CDR1 SGHKS, CDR2 YYEKEE (reference sequence). The CDR3 length is 12 residues. For the CDR3, the DNA is TGTGCCAGCAGCCCCGGACAGTTAGTAGCTTTCTTT. Protein sequence: CASSPGQLVAFF.

The chain is built from TRBV29-1 and TRBJ2-1; 14 bases map to TRBD2. This CDR3 is 15 amino acids long. The V gene's germline CDR1 is SQVTM and CDR2 ANQGSEA. After removal of 6 bases from V and 6 bases from J, the junction contained 7 bases not matched to a gene. For the CDR3, the DNA is TGCAGCGTCCGCACGGGACTAGCGGGAGTCAATGAGCAGTTCTTC. Its protein product is CSVRTGLAGVNEQFF.

Concerning this clone: Germline and junction disagree at one end, which may indicate a read error. V usage is TRBV20-1 and J usage is TRBJ1-1; TRBD1 agrees at 11 bases. CDR3 length: 11 residues. Per germline, CDR1 DFQATT and CDR2 SNEGSKA (reference sequence). The CDR3 region is CSAWTGGGQLF. The CDR3 region has the DNA TGCAGTGCGTGGACAGGGGGCGGGCAGCTCTTT.

The chain couples TRBV7-2 to TRBJ1-5; weak D call: TRBD1 (5 bases). The V gene lost 5 bases and the J gene lost 3 bases, with 17 bases spanning the gap. CDR1 is SGHTA, CDR2 FQGNSA, per germline. The CDR3 loop spans 16 amino acids. CDR3 residues: CASSPRDFNSNQPQHF. The CDR3 DNA reads TGTGCCAGCAGCCCGAGGGACTTTAACTCCAATCAGCCCCAGCATTTT.

V and J are TRBV4-3 and TRBJ2-2; TRBD2 aligns across 9 bases. With 5 bases clipped from V and 4 bases from J, the junction kept 11 bases outside the gene matches. Germline V gene data show CDR1 as LGHNA and CDR2 as YSLEER. This CDR3 spans 17 amino acids. CDR3 in amino acids: CASSSYLSGSSTGELFF. The CDR3 DNA sequence: TGCGCCAGCAGCTCCTACCTTAGCGGGAGTAGCACCGGGGAGCTGTTTTTT.

As for this clone: A read error may produce the germline difference seen at one junction end. CDR3 in amino acids: CASSVQLLVSVANVLTF. CDR3 DNA sequence: TGTGCCAGCAGTGTACAGCTACTAGTCTCTGTGGCCAACGTCCTGACTTTC. This chain uses TRBV6-1 with TRBJ2-6; possibly TRBD2 for D (5 bases). This CDR3 spans 17 amino acids. Germline CDR1 reads MNHNS; CDR2 reads SASEGT.